A selection of T cell receptor beta chains follows, all from one sample in a study of siplizumab effects on memory and regulatory T cells. Assay: immunoSEQ multiplex PCR; the TCRdb copy retains only in-frame clones and omits some. The table lists about 120,000 clones, 85% to 95% of them singletons, with roughly 0.17% in the top ten. Material for sequencing was non-Treg CD4+ T cells sorted from blood. The receptors shown here come from a human donor in good health. Each CDR3 is given with its conserved first and last residue. A D gene is named only where the DNA matches it firmly. Expanded clones are given a class, and other clones once, few, many or no size at all.

>TRBV7-9|TRBD1|TRBJ1-3|few
TGTGCCAGCAGCCAGCAGGGGGCTGGAAACACCATATATTTT
CASSQQGAGNTIYF
>TRBV5-1|.|TRBJ2-3|.
TGCGCCAGCAGCTTGGGGGAGTTTAGGTATTTT
CASSLGEFRYF
>TRBV15|.|TRBJ1-1|.
TGTGCCACCAGCAGAGGGGGGTTGGGAGGGGCTGAAGCTTTCTTT
CATSRGGLGGAEAFF
>TRBV7-2|TRBD1|TRBJ1-2|.
TGTGCCAGCAGCTTACTATCACAGGGGGGTCATGGCTACACCTTC
CASSLLSQGGHGYTF
>TRBV30|.|TRBJ2-1|.
TGTGCCTGGACCCCCAGGGGACATTACAATGAGCAGTTCTTC
CAWTPRGHYNEQFF
>TRBV4-3|TRBD2|TRBJ2-1|.
TGCGCCAGCAGCCAAGAAAGGGACGGGAGGCTAGGATTAAACAATGAGCAGTTCTTC
CASSQERDGRLGLNNEQFF
>TRBV20-1|.|TRBJ2-3|.
TGCAGCGGGGCCAATACCTTCCAGCAGTATTTT
CSGANTFQQYF
>TRBV4-1|TRBD1|TRBJ1-2|.
TGCGCCAGCAGCCAAGCTCCCCAGGGTGGACAGGGGAACTATGGCTACACCTTC
CASSQAPQGGQGNYGYTF
>TRBV6-6|.|TRBJ2-5|few
TGTGCCAGCAGTTACCGTCGACAGCTGTACCAAGAGACCCAGTACTTC
CASSYRRQLYQETQYF
>TRBV19|.|TRBJ1-5|.
TGTGCCAGTAGTGAACAGGGTAGCAATCAGCCCCAGCATTTT
CASSEQGSNQPQHF
>TRBV9|.|TRBJ2-3|once
TGTGCCTCTCCGGCTGGGCGGGGGCCAATTACTAGCACAGATACGCAGTATTTT
CASPAGRGPITSTDTQYF
>TRBV23-1|.|TRBJ2-6|.
TGCGCCAGCAGTCAGAGGGATTCTGGGGCCAACGTCCTGACTTTC
CASSQRDSGANVLTF
>TRBV30|.|TRBJ2-7|.
TGTGCCTCGACGAGCTGGGACGAGCAGTACTTC
CASTSWDEQYF
>TRBV21-1|.|TRBJ1-4|.
TGTGCCAGCAGTAACACAGGGCCCGACAAAAATGAAAAACTGTTTTTT
CASSNTGPDKNEKLFF
>TRBV5-4|.|TRBJ1-2|.
TGTGCCAGCAGCTTGGGGGGTCGCTATGGCTACACCTTC
CASSLGGRYGYTF
>TRBV25-1|.|TRBJ1-1|.
TGTGCCAGCAGTGTGGGGACTAACACTGAAGCTTTCTTT
CASSVGTNTEAFF